This T cell receptor (beta chain) was documented in a study of lymphopenia after photon versus proton radiotherapy. Profiled with immunoSEQ multiplex PCR; TCRdb holds only in-frame clones, not every one. The sample records around 24,000 clones, approximately 85% being singletons. Germline CDR1 is SGHTA and CDR2 is FQGNSA. The ends were cut back, 3 bases at V and 6 bases at J, with 15 bases in the middle. The CDR3 has 14 amino acids. This receptor was taken from a man younger than 45 with gastric cancer. The V gene is TRBV7-2, the J gene TRBJ2-7; D uncertain. The sequenced sample was peripheral blood, obtained from a patient treated with photon-based radiotherapy. CDR3 sequence (DNA): TGTGCCAGCAGCTTGTTTGATGGGAACTCCGAGCAGTACTTC. This translates into CASSLFDGNSEQYF.